These 9 T cell receptor beta chains came from one sample sequenced in a study of blood T cells in healthy people across ages. A J-beta primer mix and a sample-barcoded 5' primer were used in a second PCR of about 7 to 12 cycles. A single record per CDR3 protein comes from TCRdb applying MiXCR to the 5' RACE reads. The data contain roughly 800,000 distinct CDR3 sequences, roughly 64% of them seen just once; the ten biggest clones take up 22%. Material for sequencing was blood. The receptor source for this set is a man aged 25 to 45 in good health.

This clonotype was detected only a few times. V is TRBV28 and J is TRBJ1-1; D is uncertain. Trimming stripped 2 bases from V and 0 bases from J, with 7 bases between. Germline V CDR1 and CDR2: MDHEN, SYDVKM. CDR3 size: 14 residues. The CDR3 DNA sequence: TGTGCCAGCAGTTTAGAAACAGTGAACACTGAAGCTTTCTTT. This sequence encodes CASSLETVNTEAFF.

The rearrangement links TRBV12-3 or TRBV12-4 to TRBJ2-5; D unclear. The CDR3 is made up of 12 amino acids. With 5 bases removed from V and 3 bases from J, the gap between germline ends came to 7 bases. For the CDR3, the DNA is TGTGCCAGCAGTGAATCAAAAGAGACCCAGTACTTC. This encodes CASSESKETQYF.

In its sample, this clonotype was seen a few times. The chain couples TRBV20-1 to TRBJ2-7, with D tentatively TRBD2 (5 bases). The CDR3 runs 13 residues. Germline CDR1 and CDR2: DFQATT and SNEGSKA (reference sequence). The germline V and J ends were trimmed by 5 bases and 3 bases, with 14 bases remaining between them. The CDR3 nucleotides are TGCAGTGCTGGGAGTTCCCTCTACTACGAGCAGTACTTC. Amino acids: CSAGSSLYYEQYF.

V usage is TRBV12-3 or TRBV12-4 and J usage is TRBJ2-3; no clear D gene. V dropped 6 bases and J dropped 0 bases, with 13 bases sitting between them. CDR3 length: 15 residues. CDR3 in amino acids: CASSKPASSTDTQYF. The CDR3 bases are TGTGCCAGCAGCAAGCCAGCCTCTAGCACAGATACGCAGTATTTT.

The chain recombines TRBV7-2 with TRBJ2-7; D perhaps matches TRBD1 (6 bases). V lost 1 base, J lost 6 bases, and 13 bases lay in between. The germline V gene encodes CDR1 SGHTA and CDR2 FQGNSA. The CDR3 extends over 14 amino acids. CDR3 residues: CASSLEGGGREQYF. In DNA, the CDR3 is TGTGCCAGCAGCTTAGAAGGTGGGGGCCGCGAGCAGTACTTC.

The chain combines TRBV20-1 with TRBJ1-1, with TRBD1 identical over 10 bases. The CDR3 length is 15 residues. Germline assignment: CDR1 DFQATT and CDR2 SNEGSKA (reference sequence). CDR3: CSQVPGQGIRTEAFF. CDR3 DNA sequence: TGCAGCCAAGTCCCGGGACAGGGGATACGGACTGAAGCTTTCTTT.

V and J are TRBV10-3 and TRBJ2-7; 10 bases align to TRBD1. Unmatched junction bases numbered 3, after V lost 9 bases and J lost 4 bases. Germline V CDR1 and CDR2: ENHRY, SYGVKD. The CDR3 has 12 residues. The CDR3 reads CAMTGGAYEQYF. The CDR3 nucleotides are TGTGCCATGACAGGGGGCGCGTACGAGCAGTACTTC.

The genes are TRBV20-1 and TRBJ1-5, with D possibly TRBD1 on 5 matching bases. Looked up from germline, CDR1 is DFQATT and CDR2 is SNEGSKA (reference sequence). CDR3 length: 14 amino acids. The V end was cut by 2 bases, the J end by 6 bases, with 14 bases between. CDR3 DNA sequence: TGCAGTGCTAGACCACAGGTTCTAGGTCAGCCCCAGCATTTT. It is translated as CSARPQVLGQPQHF.

The CDR3 spells CASSGTGRKANEKLFF. The CDR3 nucleotides are TGTGCCAGCAGTGGGACAGGGAGGAAAGCTAATGAAAAACTGTTTTTT. This chain connects TRBV6-6 to TRBJ1-4; 9 bases fit TRBD1. Germline V gene data show CDR1 as MNHNY and CDR2 as SVGAGI (reference sequence). This CDR3 has 16 amino acids. Trimming at V came to 5 bases and at J to 3 bases, leaving 7 bases not matched to a gene.